This T cell receptor (beta chain) was recovered during a study of beta chain features in type 1 diabetes (dated 2018 in TCRdb). The study in broad terms: Patients and healthy donors did not differ in mean age, gender distribution, total cell number or subset yield. Across all samples, approximately 100 million sorted cells were examined, and cell number per subset correlated strongly with RNA yield. The study compared the TCRB repertoires of sorted circulating CD4+ T cell subsets in recently diagnosed type 1 diabetes patients with those in matched healthy donors. Regulatory and stem cell-like memory subsets were isolated from only 8 patients and roughly 8 healthy donors, whereas naive and central memory subsets came from all 30 or so donors.

Each donor gave one peripheral blood draw, approximately 120 mL on average, collected into heparinised tubes. A BD FACSAria II was used to sort naive, central memory, regulatory and stem cell-like memory CD4+ T cells with a panel that included CD45RO, CCR7, CD25, CD127, CD95 and CD27. A purity above 98% was achieved for all sorted populations. PBMCs were isolated right away by Lymphoprep density gradient centrifugation and were stained directly, without culture. Samples were stained and sorted in pairs, with one healthy donor and one patient per experiment, so that batch effects were minimized. Remarks on this clone: Its antigen is unknown. Qualities for individual bases were not recorded, and no much larger clone is one base off.

General findings and caveats noted by the study authors: Because cDNA was sequenced instead of genomic DNA, highly expressing activated cells could be over-represented, though the groups showed no difference in activation or CD3 levels. The naive, central memory and regulatory TCRB repertoires appeared to resemble one another more closely among patients than among healthy donors. Shorter templates might be favored by PCR, yet because patient and control samples were amplified and corrected together, any such skew would affect both groups equally. At VDJ recombination sites, patients with type 1 diabetes made fewer insertions and deleted more nucleotides, a pattern implying thymic rearrangement abnormalities. Type 1 diabetes patients showed a moderate but significant shortening of TCRB CDR3 length in all four CD4+ subsets. Only small numbers of individuals were included in the HLA sub-analyses, which left unresolved whether HLA type had any influence on TCRB rearrangement.

All of the isolated RNA was reverse transcribed with the High Capacity cDNA Reverse Transcription Kit, so expressed TCRB transcripts were sequenced. Deep immunoSEQ sequencing was performed on naive, central memory and regulatory T cell samples, with an average of roughly 3.5 million total reads per sample. Sorted cells were lysed in RLT buffer, and RNA was extracted using DNase-treated RNeasy Micro or Mini kits according to cell number. To prevent cross-contamination, every cell subset was processed on its own, while patient and healthy donor samples were processed together. Using the immunoSEQ multiplex PCR, TCRB sequences were amplified from cDNA into 87-bp fragments spanning the CDR3 region. Amplicons were sequenced on the Illumina HiSeq platform. Per the original workflow: PCR bias was corrected computationally using synthetic template baselines, and reads within Hamming distance 2 were collapsed, with unmergeable singletons discarded. Reads were aligned to IMGT to assign V, D and J genes, CDR3 length, and insertions or deletions at six rearrangement sites. Clonotype counts were normalized to sorted cell number within each subset before computing true diversity and Gini coefficients with the tcR R package. The overlap coefficient, calculated on TCRB nucleotide sequences, was used to quantify repertoire sharing. TCRdb took this table from immuneACCESS and kept in-frame rearrangements with V and J called. Such tables lack part of the clones; where checked against another copy, unresolved V genes explain under half of the gap, and the rest is unexplained. D and trimming come from the DNA, and the V and J calls and clone size come from that table. This sample has 60,000 to 75,000 clones in its table, and roughly 60% of those were observed once. The ten largest clones represent about 2.2% of the sample.

The CDR3 has 14 amino acids, counting the end cysteine and phenylalanine. Just the 42-base CDR3 DNA is kept, in frame starting at base 1. The germline V gene (reference sequence) sets CDR1 to MNHNY and CDR2 to SVGAGI. Trimming leaves V shorter by 8 bases and J shorter by 3 bases, with the junction holding 7 bases beyond the gene matches. This TCR was sampled from a woman younger than 35 in good health. The specimen sequenced was Tregs from blood. The cell subset or site label for this specimen denotes: regulatory CD4+ T cells. This chain joins TRBV6-6 to TRBJ1-5, and 7 junctional nucleotides match TRBD1. For the CDR3, the sequence is CASSTGVVNQPQHF. The nucleotide sequence is TGTGCCAGCTCTACAGGGGTGGTCAATCAGCCCCAGCATTTT.